What follows are 29 T cell receptor beta chains derived from one specimen sequenced in a study of blood T cell repertoires in COVID-19. Assay: immunoSEQ multiplex PCR; the TCRdb copy retains only in-frame clones and omits some. The data show more than 75,000 clones, roughly four fifths seen once. Material for sequencing was peripheral blood. Receptors originate from a man in his fifties or sixties with acute or convalescent COVID-19.

The rearrangement uses TRBV20-1 and TRBJ1-2; perhaps TRBD1 as D (5 bases). CDR1 is DFQATT, CDR2 SNEGSKA, per germline (reference sequence). V dropped 5 bases and J dropped 6 bases, with 7 bases sitting between them. The CDR3 is 10 residues long. The CDR3 reads CSAGADGYTF. CDR3 sequence (DNA): TGCAGTGCTGGGGCTGATGGCTACACCTTC.

The genes are TRBV7-2 and TRBJ1-1, with 11 positions matching TRBD1. The CDR3 has 17 residues. The J segment lost 9 bases and the V segment lost 2 bases, leaving 14 bases of the junction unmatched. Germline loops: CDR1 SGHTA, CDR2 FQGNSA. In DNA, the CDR3 is TGTGCCAGCAGCTTATCCCCAGGAGCCGGGACAGGGGGACAAGCTTTCTTT. Protein sequence: CASSLSPGAGTGGQAFF. Variable domain in full (rest from reference TRBV7-2 and TRBJ1-1): GAGVSQSPSNKVTEKGKDVELRCDPISGHTALYWYRQSLGQGLEFLIYFQGNSAPDKSGLPSDRFSAERTGGSVSTLTIQRTQQEDSAVYLCASSLSPGAGTGGQAFFGQGTRLTVV.

This clone was counted only a few times. The rearrangement uses TRBV7-2 and TRBJ2-3; TRBD2 aligns across 8 bases. This CDR3 spans 17 amino acids. Germline V gene sequence: CDR1 SGHTA, CDR2 FQGNSA. The V segment lost 3 bases and the J segment 8 bases; nucleotides outside the gene matches: 16. The CDR3 coding sequence is TGTGCCAGCAGCTTCCTTCCTAGCGGAGGGCGGGAGGTTACGCAGTATTTT. Residues: CASSFLPSGGREVTQYF.

The chain couples TRBV7-2 to TRBJ1-4, with TRBD1 as a possible D gene (6 bases). The CDR3 contains 16 residues. With 2 bases removed from V and 8 bases from J, the gap between germline ends came to 18 bases. Germline V CDR1 and CDR2: SGHTA, FQGNSA. The CDR3 sequence is CASSLWGGPVGEKLFF. CDR3 nucleotides: TGTGCCAGCAGCTTATGGGGGGGCCCTGTTGGGGAAAAACTGTTTTTT.

In this sample, this clone turned up a few times. The chain employs TRBV7-2 and TRBJ2-6; 11 nucleotides align to TRBD1. The CDR3 length is 15 residues. The V segment lost 5 bases and the J segment 12 bases; nucleotides outside the gene matches: 9. Looked up from germline, CDR1 is SGHTA and CDR2 is FQGNSA. The CDR3 reads CASSPGTGGVSVLTF. In DNA, the CDR3 is TGTGCCAGCAGCCCAGGGACAGGGGGGGTTAGCGTCCTGACTTTC.

The chain joins TRBV11-2 to TRBJ1-1; D is perhaps TRBD1 (5 bases). V was pared by 5 bases and J by 5 bases, with 12 bases between. The CDR3 runs to 13 residues. Germline V gene lookup returns CDR1 SGHAT and CDR2 FQNNGV. CDR3 residues: CASSTQQETEAFF. CDR3 bases: TGTGCCAGCAGCACCCAACAGGAAACTGAAGCTTTCTTT.

The chain links TRBV4-1 to TRBJ1-2; no firm D call. The CDR3 runs to 14 residues. CDR1 and CDR2 (germline): MGHRA, YSYEKL. The V gene lost 1 base and the J gene lost 4 bases, with 10 bases spanning the gap. CDR3 nucleotides: TGCGCCAGCAGCCAAGGGGCGGGTGGCTATGGCTACACCTTC. Protein sequence: CASSQGAGGYGYTF.

This chain connects TRBV28 to TRBJ1-1, with 8 bases lining up with TRBD1. CDR3 length equals 15 residues. The germline V gene has CDR1 MDHEN and CDR2 SYDVKM. The trim removed 4 bases at V and 4 bases at J, leaving 8 bases unmatched. This CDR3 reads CASSSGQGGSTEAFF. The DNA of the CDR3 is TGTGCCAGCAGTTCCGGACAGGGAGGCAGCACTGAAGCTTTCTTT.

This rearrangement joins TRBV9 to TRBJ2-6; D unclear. The CDR3 runs to 15 residues. Per germline, CDR1 SGDLS and CDR2 YYNGEE. Trimming removed 3 bases at V and 1 base at J, with 8 bases between. CDR3 sequence (DNA): TGTGCCAGCAGCGGTACAAGATCTGGGGCCAACGTCCTGACTTTC. Translation: CASSGTRSGANVLTF.

The chain combines TRBV7-9 with TRBJ1-1, with TRBD1 as a possible D gene (5 bases). The CDR3 extends over 13 amino acids. Germline values: CDR1 SEHNR, CDR2 FQNEAQ (reference sequence). Trimming took 3 bases from V and 5 from J, leaving 10 bases between them. The CDR3 loop reads CASSLGGWTEAFF. The DNA of the CDR3 is TGTGCCAGCAGCTTGGGGGGGTGGACTGAAGCTTTCTTT.

The chain has TRBV6-4 and TRBJ1-2; D is perhaps TRBD1 (6 bases). The CDR3 has 15 residues. Germline CDR1 and CDR2: MRHNA and SNTAGT. V dropped 2 bases and J dropped 12 bases, with 22 bases sitting between them. CDR3 region: CASSDNAPGHSIDTF. DNA of the CDR3: TGTGCCAGCAGTGACAACGCCCCGGGACACTCGATTGACACCTTC.

The chain is built from TRBV6-2 or TRBV6-3 and TRBJ1-5, with 8 bases that match TRBD1. This CDR3 comprises 18 residues. J was trimmed by 0 bases and V by 0 bases; bases with no gene match: 7. Germline V gene sequence: CDR1 MNHEY, CDR2 SVGEGT. The CDR3 bases are TGTGCCAGCAGTTACTCTGTCGACAGGGGAGGTAGCAATCAGCCCCAGCATTTT. Translated: CASSYSVDRGGSNQPQHF.

The chain carries TRBV3-1 (or the pseudogene TRBV3-2) and TRBJ2-7; no definite D call. Per germline, CDR1 LGHDT and CDR2 YNNKEL (reference sequence). The CDR3 spans 13 residues. The V and J ends lost 3 bases and 2 bases respectively, with 8 bases between them. The CDR3 is CASSHGVAYEQYF. The CDR3 DNA reads TGTGCCAGCAGCCATGGAGTGGCCTACGAGCAGTACTTC.

The genes are TRBV18 and TRBJ2-2, with 7 bases matching TRBD2. Germline lookup yields CDR1 KGHSH and CDR2 LQKENI. The length of the CDR3 is 15 residues. J lost 6 bases, V lost 0 bases, and 4 bases had no gene match. As DNA, the CDR3 is TGTGCCAGCTCACCACCGGGGAGGGACGCCGGGGAGCTGTTTTTT. This translates into CASSPPGRDAGELFF.

The CDR3 sequence is CASSVHSDLGAEAFF. The CDR3 DNA reads TGTGCCAGCAGCGTTCACAGTGACTTAGGGGCTGAAGCTTTCTTT. The chain recombines TRBV9 with TRBJ1-1; TRBD1 might be the D (5 bases). The CDR3 is 15 residues long. Germline V lookup: CDR1 SGDLS, CDR2 YYNGEE. V lost 2 bases to trimming and J lost 6 bases, with 17 bases between them.

This clone was seen a single time. In DNA, the CDR3 is TGTGCCAGTAGTGCCCGCCGTGCCGGGGGGGGAGAGACCCAGTACTTC. This gives the protein CASSARRAGGGETQYF. V gene TRBV19 combines with J gene TRBJ2-5; 8 nucleotides match TRBD2. The germline gives CDR1 LNHDA, CDR2 SQIVND (reference sequence). The CDR3 is 16 amino acids. J gave up 4 bases and V 5 bases, and 12 bases lay outside the gene matches.

The chain links TRBV18 to TRBJ2-5, with D possibly matching TRBD1 (6 bases). The CDR3 is 15 amino acids. The germline CDR1 and CDR2 sequences are KGHSH and LQKENI. V lost 2 bases and J 4 bases, leaving 14 bases between the germline ends. This CDR3 is CASSPNAQGAETQYF. The CDR3 DNA follows: TGTGCCAGCTCACCAAACGCACAGGGAGCAGAGACCCAGTACTTC.

J is TRBJ2-5 and V is TRBV6-5; 7 bases map to TRBD2. This CDR3 is built from 16 residues. The V and J ends lost 0 bases and 1 base, in that order; junction bases with no gene match: 5. The germline V gene has CDR1 MNHEY and CDR2 SVGAGI. CDR3 DNA sequence: TGTGCCAGCAGTTACTCTAGCGGGCGCGGCCAAGAGACCCAGTACTTC. Translation gives CASSYSSGRGQETQYF.

The chain uses TRBV7-3 and TRBJ1-1; 8 bases match TRBD1. The J segment lost 4 bases and the V segment lost 5 bases, leaving 6 bases of the junction unmatched. Germline CDR1 and CDR2: SGHTA and FQGTGA. This CDR3 comprises 14 residues. As DNA, the CDR3 is TGTGCCAGCAGCAGGGGACAGGAAGGCACTGAAGCTTTCTTT. Protein product: CASSRGQEGTEAFF.

The chain links TRBV19 to TRBJ2-5, with 8 bases that match TRBD1. This CDR3 is 13 amino acids long. Germline CDR1 LNHDA, CDR2 SQIVND (reference sequence). V shed 6 bases and J 4 bases; nucleotides not matched to a gene: 4. The CDR3 nucleotides are TGTGCCAGTAGCCTGCAGGGGGCAGAGACCCAGTACTTC. Translated: CASSLQGAETQYF.

The gene calls are TRBV28 and TRBJ1-3, with D hard to call. V was pared by 7 bases and J by 2 bases, with 12 bases between. Germline loops: CDR1 MDHEN, CDR2 SYDVKM. The CDR3 is made up of 14 amino acids. CDR3 residues: CASTLHAPGNTIYF. As DNA, the CDR3 is TGTGCCAGCACCCTTCACGCGCCTGGAAACACCATATATTTT.

The chain has TRBV11-2 and TRBJ2-3; 9 nucleotides agree with TRBD2. Germline V CDR1 and CDR2: SGHAT, FQNNGV. The V gene end was trimmed by 5 bases and the J gene end by 5 bases; junction bases not matched to a gene: 11. CDR3 length: 16 residues. This chain's CDR3 is CASSLARRGGVDTQYF. CDR3 DNA: TGTGCCAGCAGCCTAGCTCGGCGGGGGGGCGTAGATACGCAGTATTTT.

The V call is TRBV5-4, the J call TRBJ1-1; D is perhaps TRBD1 (6 bases). In germline, CDR1 is SGHNT, CDR2 YYREEE (reference sequence). This CDR3 spans 14 amino acids. V was shortened by 2 bases and J by 0 bases, with 8 bases between the two germline ends. In DNA form, the CDR3 reads TGTGCCAGCAGCTTTTACAGGGTGAACACTGAAGCTTTCTTT. This encodes CASSFYRVNTEAFF.

This clone showed up just a few times. The CDR3 spells CASRPVGGLNTEAFF. The CDR3 DNA reads as TGTGCCAGCAGACCCGTAGGAGGTCTGAACACTGAAGCTTTCTTT. V usage is TRBV7-2 and J usage is TRBJ1-1, with D unclear. Trimming cost V 6 bases and J 0 bases, with 14 bases left between them. CDR1 SGHTA and CDR2 FQGNSA come from the germline V gene. The CDR3 is 15 residues long.

The chain couples TRBV4-3 to TRBJ2-1, with 7 bases matching TRBD2. In germline, CDR1 is LGHNA, CDR2 YSLEER. V gave up 0 bases and J gave up 10 bases; unmatched junction bases: 3. The CDR3 is 13 amino acids. CDR3 nucleotide sequence: TGCGCCAGCAGCCAAGATCGTAGCGGGGAGCAGTTCTTC. Protein: CASSQDRSGEQFF.

This clone was seen only once. The J gene is TRBJ2-3, the V gene TRBV4-1; TRBD2 agrees at 10 bases. CDR3 size: 14 residues. Germline V gene sequence: CDR1 MGHRA, CDR2 YSYEKL. V was pared by 6 bases and J by 5 bases, with 5 bases of the junction left unmatched. The CDR3 region is CASRRLAGVDTQYF. CDR3 nucleotide sequence: TGCGCCAGCAGAAGGCTAGCGGGAGTAGATACGCAGTATTTT.

DNA for the CDR3: TGTGCCAGCAGCTTTCGAAGGGAGACTAGCGGATACACCGGGGAGCTGTTTTTT. This codes for CASSFRRETSGYTGELFF. V and J are TRBV7-8 and TRBJ2-2; 9 bases line up with TRBD2. V lost 3 bases and J lost 3; bases outside the gene matches: 11. This CDR3 has 18 amino acids. The germline CDR1 and CDR2 sequences are SGHVS and FQNEAQ.

This clone was seen a single time. V is TRBV5-6 and J is TRBJ2-7, with TRBD1 identical over 9 bases. This CDR3 spans 14 amino acids. Unmatched junction bases numbered 7, after V lost 4 bases and J lost 5 bases. Germline assignment: CDR1 SGHDT and CDR2 YYEEEE. The DNA for the CDR3 is TGTGCCAGCAGCCAAACAGGGGGCAGGGACGAGCAGTACTTC. Translated: CASSQTGGRDEQYF.

This clone was recorded a few times. The chain uses TRBV11-1 and TRBJ1-4, with 11 bases that match TRBD1. The V gene's germline CDR1 is SGHAT and CDR2 FQDESV (reference sequence). V was pared by 3 bases and J by 8 bases, with 2 bases of the junction left unmatched. CDR3 length: 14 amino acids. The CDR3 DNA reads as TGTGCCAGCAGCTTGGACAGGGGGCGAGAAAAACTGTTTTTT. It is translated as CASSLDRGREKLFF.